Below are 21 T cell receptor beta chains sequenced from a single sample in a study of blood T cells in healthy people across ages. A second PCR, run for about 7 to 11 cycles, used a sample-barcoded 5' primer plus a J-beta primer mix. TCRdb redid the calling of the 5' RACE reads with MiXCR, one entry per CDR3 protein. The table lists 850,000 to 950,000 distinct CDR3 sequences, 29% of them singletons. Input material: blood. The receptors shown here come from a woman over 75 in good health.

Remarks on this clonotype: A read error may explain this, as a much larger clone is one base away. The chain carries TRBV7-9 and TRBJ2-3; the D gene is possibly TRBD2 (6 bases). Germline values: CDR1 SEHNR, CDR2 FQNEAQ (reference sequence). The CDR3 covers 15 residues. CDR3 protein: CASGLVGTSTDTQYF. Written as DNA, the CDR3 is TGTGCCAGCGGCTTAGTTGGGACTAGCACAGATACGCAGTATTTT.

This clonotype was counted once. This could be a read error, since a much larger clone is one nucleotide away. The rearrangement joins TRBV27 to TRBJ2-5, with unresolved D. The CDR3 contains 11 residues. V was cut by 5 bases and J by 11 bases, with 12 bases left in between. The germline CDR1 and CDR2 sequences are MNHEY and SMNVEV (reference sequence). The CDR3 loop is CASSDGARQYF. The CDR3 nucleotides read TGTGCCAGCAGTGACGGAGCCAGACAGTACTTC.

The chain is built from TRBV4-1 and TRBJ2-2, with 8 bases fitting TRBD1. Germline CDR1 reads MGHRA; CDR2 reads YSYEKL. The CDR3 loop spans 15 amino acids. Unmatched junction bases numbered 6, after V lost 4 bases and J lost 5 bases. CDR3 sequence: CASSRPDRETGELFF. CDR3 coding DNA: TGCGCCAGCAGCCGTCCGGACAGGGAAACCGGGGAGCTGTTTTTT.

This clonotype has just a few counts. V usage is TRBV6-1 and J usage is TRBJ1-2; 10 nucleotides align to TRBD1. This CDR3 contains 14 residues. The V segment lost 6 bases and the J segment 3 bases; nucleotides outside the gene matches: 4. Germline V gene sequence: CDR1 MNHNS, CDR2 SASEGT. CDR3 protein: CASRTGGGHYGYTF. As DNA, the CDR3 is TGTGCCAGCAGGACAGGGGGCGGCCACTATGGCTACACCTTC.

Ten or more counts support this clonotype. The rearrangement joins TRBV7-2 to TRBJ2-7; D possibly corresponds to TRBD1 (5 bases). The CDR3 contains 14 residues. The germline gives CDR1 SGHTA, CDR2 FQGNSA. Trimming removed 1 base from V and 3 bases from J, with 10 bases in between. The CDR3 DNA reads as TGTGCCAGCAGCTTAGATACAGGCTACTACGAGCAGTACTTC. This codes for CASSLDTGYYEQYF.

This clonotype was seen ten or more times. The rearrangement joins TRBV9 to TRBJ1-1; D is unclear. Germline CDR1 SGDLS, CDR2 YYNGEE. The ends were cut back, 1 base at V and 1 base at J, with 5 bases in the middle. The CDR3 covers 13 residues. CDR3 residues: CASSVQRNTEAFF. For the CDR3, the DNA is TGTGCCAGCAGCGTACAACGGAACACTGAAGCTTTCTTT.

The genes are TRBV29-1 and TRBJ2-7; 15 bases align to TRBD2. Germline V gene data show CDR1 as SQVTM and CDR2 as ANQGSEA. The CDR3 length is 19 residues. J was trimmed by 2 bases and V by 4 bases; bases with no gene match: 15. CDR3 sequence reads: CSVVLPSGTSGGSPYEQYF. The CDR3, as DNA: TGCAGCGTTGTCCTGCCCTCCGGGACTAGCGGGGGGTCACCCTACGAGCAGTACTTC.

Concerning this clonotype: Sequence at one end of the junction differs from germline and may be a read error. The chain couples TRBV11-2 to TRBJ1-2; D not resolved. Germline CDR1 reads SGHAT; CDR2 reads FQNNGV. The CDR3 has 12 amino acids. Here the CDR3 reads CASNLVGSSYTF. In nucleotides, the CDR3 is TGTGCCAGCAACTTAGTAGGGTCGAGCTACACCTTC.

This clonotype was detected many times. The rearrangement links TRBV29-1 to TRBJ2-1; D unresolved. The CDR3 is 15 amino acids. V was shortened by 2 bases and J by 9 bases, with 20 bases between the two germline ends. Per germline, CDR1 SQVTM and CDR2 ANQGSEA. Here the CDR3 DNA reads TGCAGCGTTGAATCCCCCCGTCATCCAATAGGTGAGCAGTTCTTC. Protein product: CSVESPRHPIGEQFF.

Ten or more counts support this clonotype. The chain uses TRBV7-9 and TRBJ2-3; 8 positions match TRBD1. CDR1 SEHNR and CDR2 FQNEAQ come from the germline V gene (reference sequence). V was clipped by 1 base and J by 4 bases; unmatched bases: 7. The CDR3 is made up of 16 amino acids. Here the CDR3 reads CASSLVGTGGPDTQYF. CDR3 nucleotide sequence: TGTGCCAGCAGCTTAGTAGGGACAGGAGGGCCAGATACGCAGTATTTT.

The J gene is TRBJ2-6, the V gene TRBV10-3; D remains ambiguous. The germline gives CDR1 ENHRY, CDR2 SYGVKD. The V end was cut by 0 bases, the J end by 2 bases, with 5 bases between. The CDR3 has 15 residues. CDR3 DNA: TGTGCCATCAGTGAGTCGGTCACTGGGGCCAACGTCCTGACTTTC. Residues: CAISESVTGANVLTF.

There are many counts of this clonotype. This chain connects TRBV5-1 to TRBJ2-7; D is possibly TRBD1 (5 bases). Trimming stripped 4 bases from V and 2 bases from J, with 13 bases between. The CDR3 totals 14 residues. The germline V gene encodes CDR1 SGHRS and CDR2 YFSETQ. The CDR3 sequence is CASSTQGFTYEQYF. The CDR3 DNA is TGCGCCAGCAGCACGCAGGGATTCACCTACGAGCAGTACTTC.

This rearrangement joins TRBV10-1 to TRBJ2-4; D gene uncertain. Trimming cost V 2 bases and J 13 bases, with 9 bases left between them. The CDR3 loop spans 11 amino acids. Germline V gene sequence: CDR1 WNHNN, CDR2 SYGVQD (reference sequence). CDR3 sequence reads: CASSEGRKQYF. The CDR3 DNA is TGCGCCAGCAGTGAGGGCAGAAAGCAGTACTTC.

This clonotype was recorded a few times. This may be a read error, as it is one base from a much larger clone. The chain uses TRBV7-9 and TRBJ2-7; maybe TRBD1 (6 bases). The ends were cut back, 1 base at V and 7 bases at J, with 17 bases in the middle. Germline V gives CDR1 SEHNR, CDR2 FQNEAQ (reference sequence). CDR3 length: 15 residues. The CDR3 nucleotides are TGTGCCAGCAGCTTAGGGACAGCGGAAGGCAATGAGCAGTACTTC. Translated, it gives CASSLGTAEGNEQYF.

About this clonotype: The germline gene is not matched at one end of the junction; a read error may be the cause. This rearrangement joins TRBV6-5 to TRBJ1-6; TRBD1 agrees at 7 bases. CDR1 MNHEY and CDR2 SVGAGI come from the germline V gene. This CDR3 spans 15 amino acids. CDR3 sequence (DNA): TGTGCCAGCGGGGGCCGGGACAGTATTAATTCACCCCGCCACTTT. It encodes CASGGRDSINSPRHF.

V and J are TRBV5-5 and TRBJ2-1, with 7 bases matching TRBD2. The CDR3 contains 15 residues. The J segment lost 13 bases and the V segment lost 4 bases, leaving 17 bases of the junction unmatched. CDR1 is SGHKS and CDR2 is YYEKEE in the germline V gene (reference sequence). The CDR3 DNA reads TGTGCCAGCAGCGCCGGAAGGACTAGGAAAGAGACCCAGTTCTTC. Protein product: CASSAGRTRKETQFF.

This clonotype was detected many times. The chain carries TRBV20-1 and TRBJ2-7; perhaps D is TRBD1 or TRBD2 (5 bases each). Germline V gives CDR1 DFQATT, CDR2 SNEGSKA (reference sequence). Trimming removed 6 bases at V and 4 bases at J, with 16 bases between. This CDR3 contains 13 residues. CDR3 loop: CSAPVSGLYEQYF. The CDR3 DNA is TGCAGTGCCCCAGTGTCGGGGCTGTACGAGCAGTACTTC.

This clonotype occurred many times. V and J are TRBV7-2 and TRBJ2-3, with a weak D call TRBD1 (6 bases). Germline V lookup: CDR1 SGHTA, CDR2 FQGNSA. V lost 5 bases and J lost 3, with 18 bases in between. CDR3 length equals 16 residues. The CDR3 bases are TGTGCCAGCAGCCAAGATGGGACATATTTGACAGATACGCAGTATTTT. It codes for CASSQDGTYLTDTQYF.

The chain carries TRBV6-2 or TRBV6-3 and TRBJ2-3; D gene ambiguous. V gave up 6 bases and J gave up 5 bases, with 12 bases separating them. The V gene's germline CDR1 is MNHEY and CDR2 SVGEGT. The CDR3 spans 13 residues. CDR3 nucleotide sequence: TGTGCCAGCAGCCCCAAGTTCTTAGATACGCAGTATTTT. Residues: CASSPKFLDTQYF.

Worth noting for this clonotype: One end of the junction is discordant with germline, which a read error may explain. The CDR3 nucleotides are TGTGCCGGCAGCGCATGGACGGGAGATTCAACTAATGAAAAACTGTTTTTT. Translation gives CAGSAWTGDSTNEKLFF. V is TRBV7-4 and J is TRBJ1-4; no definite D call. Germline V lookup: CDR1 SGHVT, CDR2 SQSDAQ. The CDR3 is made up of 17 amino acids.

The sample holds many counts of this clonotype. The genes are TRBV7-2 and TRBJ2-3, with 7 bases identical to TRBD2. The length of the CDR3 is 14 residues. Trimming at V came to 5 bases and at J to 5 bases, leaving 7 bases not matched to a gene. Germline assignment: CDR1 SGHTA and CDR2 FQGNSA. The CDR3 reads CASSDGLVKDTQYF. The CDR3, as DNA: TGTGCCAGCAGCGATGGACTAGTTAAAGATACGCAGTATTTT.